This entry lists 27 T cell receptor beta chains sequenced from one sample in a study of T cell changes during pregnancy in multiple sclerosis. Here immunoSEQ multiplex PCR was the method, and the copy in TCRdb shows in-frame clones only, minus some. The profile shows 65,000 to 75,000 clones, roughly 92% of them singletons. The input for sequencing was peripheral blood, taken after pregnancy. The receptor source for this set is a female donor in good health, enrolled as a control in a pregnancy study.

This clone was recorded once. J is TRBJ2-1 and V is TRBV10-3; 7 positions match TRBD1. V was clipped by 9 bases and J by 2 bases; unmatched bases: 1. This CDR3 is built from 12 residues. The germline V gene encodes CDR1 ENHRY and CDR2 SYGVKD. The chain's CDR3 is CAMGQTYNEQFF. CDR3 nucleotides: TGTGCCATGGGACAGACCTACAATGAGCAGTTCTTC.

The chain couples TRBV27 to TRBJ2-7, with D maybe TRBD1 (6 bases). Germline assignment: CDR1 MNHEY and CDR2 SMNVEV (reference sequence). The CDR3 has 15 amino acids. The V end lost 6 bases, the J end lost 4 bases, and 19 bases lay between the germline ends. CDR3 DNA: TGTGCCAGCAGCCCCCCGGGGACACACCGGTACGAGCAGTACTTC. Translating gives CASSPPGTHRYEQYF.

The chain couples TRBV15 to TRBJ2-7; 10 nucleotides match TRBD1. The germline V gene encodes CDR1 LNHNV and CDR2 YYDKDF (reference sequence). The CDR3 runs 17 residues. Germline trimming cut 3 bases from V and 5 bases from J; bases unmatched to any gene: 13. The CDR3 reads CATSSIATGTGDDEQYF. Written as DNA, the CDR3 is TGTGCCACCAGCAGTATTGCGACCGGGACAGGGGACGACGAGCAGTACTTC.

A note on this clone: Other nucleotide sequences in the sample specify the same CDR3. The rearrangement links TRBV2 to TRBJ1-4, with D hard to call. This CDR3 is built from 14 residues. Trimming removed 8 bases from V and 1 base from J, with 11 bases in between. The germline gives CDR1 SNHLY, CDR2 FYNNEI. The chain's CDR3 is CASSDRGTNEKLFF. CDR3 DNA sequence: TGTGCCAGCTCGGATCGGGGAACTAATGAAAAACTGTTTTTT. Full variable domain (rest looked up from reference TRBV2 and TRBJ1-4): EPEVTQTPSHQVTQMGQEVILRCVPISNHLYFYWYRQILGQKVEFLVSFYNNEISEKSEIFDDQFSVERPDGSNFTLKIRSTKLEDSAMYFCASSDRGTNEKLFFGSGTQLSVL.

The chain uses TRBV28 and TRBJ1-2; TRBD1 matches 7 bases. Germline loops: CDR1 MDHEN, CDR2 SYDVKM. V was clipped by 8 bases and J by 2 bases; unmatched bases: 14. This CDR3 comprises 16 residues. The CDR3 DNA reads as TGTGCCAGCCGAAGCATGAGGGGGCTGGGCAACTATGGCTACACCTTC. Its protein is CASRSMRGLGNYGYTF.

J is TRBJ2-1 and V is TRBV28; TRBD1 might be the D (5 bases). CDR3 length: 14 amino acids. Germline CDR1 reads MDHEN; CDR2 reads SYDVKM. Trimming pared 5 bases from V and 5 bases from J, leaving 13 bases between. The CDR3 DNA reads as TGTGCCAGCAGTGCGGACAAGGTGAACAATGAGCAGTTCTTC. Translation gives CASSADKVNNEQFF.

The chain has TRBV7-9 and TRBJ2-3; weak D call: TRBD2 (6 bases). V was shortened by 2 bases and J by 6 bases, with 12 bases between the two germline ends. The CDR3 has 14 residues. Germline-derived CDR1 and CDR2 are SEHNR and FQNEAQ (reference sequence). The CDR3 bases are TGTGCCAGCAGCTTATGGTCGGCGGGGGATACGCAGTATTTT. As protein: CASSLWSAGDTQYF. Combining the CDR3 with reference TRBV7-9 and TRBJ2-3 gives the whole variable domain DTGVSQNPRHKITKRGQNVTFRCDPISEHNRLYWYRQTLGQGPEFLTYFQNEAQLEKSRLLSDRFSAERPKGSFSTLEIQRTEQGDSAMYLCASSLWSAGDTQYFGPGTRLTVL.

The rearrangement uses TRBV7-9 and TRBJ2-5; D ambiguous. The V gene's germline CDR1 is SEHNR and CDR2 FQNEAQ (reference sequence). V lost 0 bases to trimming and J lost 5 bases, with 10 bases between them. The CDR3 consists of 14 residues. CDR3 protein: CASSLATPKETQYF. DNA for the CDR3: TGTGCCAGCAGCTTAGCTACTCCCAAGGAGACCCAGTACTTC.

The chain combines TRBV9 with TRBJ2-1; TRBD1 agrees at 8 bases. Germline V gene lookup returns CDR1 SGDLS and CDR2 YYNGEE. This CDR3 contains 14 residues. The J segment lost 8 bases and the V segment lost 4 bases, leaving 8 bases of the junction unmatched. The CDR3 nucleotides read TGTGCCAGCAGCCCACCAGACAGGGGTGATGAGCAGTTCTTC. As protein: CASSPPDRGDEQFF. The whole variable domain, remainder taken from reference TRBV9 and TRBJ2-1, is DSGVTQTPKHLITATGQRVTLRCSPRSGDLSVYWYQQSLDQGLQFLIQYYNGEERAKGNILERFSAQQFPDLHSELNLSSLELGDSALYFCASSPPDRGDEQFFGPGTRLTVL.

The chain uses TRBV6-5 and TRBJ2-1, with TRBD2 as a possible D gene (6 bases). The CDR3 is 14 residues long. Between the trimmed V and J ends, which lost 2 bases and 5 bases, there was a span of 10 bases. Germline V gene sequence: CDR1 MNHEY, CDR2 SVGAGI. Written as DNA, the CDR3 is TGTGCCAGCAGTTACGGGACTGGCGACAATGAGCAGTTCTTC. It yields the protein CASSYGTGDNEQFF.

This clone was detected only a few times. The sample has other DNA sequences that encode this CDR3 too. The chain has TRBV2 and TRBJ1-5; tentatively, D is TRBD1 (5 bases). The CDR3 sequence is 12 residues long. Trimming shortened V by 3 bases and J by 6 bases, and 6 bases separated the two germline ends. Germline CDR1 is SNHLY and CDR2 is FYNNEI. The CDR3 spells CASSDTGQPQHF. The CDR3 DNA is TGTGCCAGCAGTGACACAGGTCAGCCCCAGCATTTT.

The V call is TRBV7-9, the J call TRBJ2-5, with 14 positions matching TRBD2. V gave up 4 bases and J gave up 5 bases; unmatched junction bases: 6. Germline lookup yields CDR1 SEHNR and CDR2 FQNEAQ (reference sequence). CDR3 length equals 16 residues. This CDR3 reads CASSSGTSGSGETQYF. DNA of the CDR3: TGTGCCAGCAGCTCCGGGACTAGCGGGAGTGGGGAGACCCAGTACTTC.

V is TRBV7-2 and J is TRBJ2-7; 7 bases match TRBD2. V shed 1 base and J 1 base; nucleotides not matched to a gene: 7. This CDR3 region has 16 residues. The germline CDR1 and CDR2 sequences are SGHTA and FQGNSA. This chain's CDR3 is CASSLVGGYESYEQYF. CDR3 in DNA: TGTGCCAGCAGCTTAGTCGGGGGGTATGAGTCCTACGAGCAGTACTTC. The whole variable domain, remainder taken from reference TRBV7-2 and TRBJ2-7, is GAGVSQSPSNKVTEKGKDVELRCDPISGHTALYWYRQSLGQGLEFLIYFQGNSAPDKSGLPSDRFSAERTGGSVSTLTIQRTQQEDSAVYLCASSLVGGYESYEQYFGPGTRLTVT.

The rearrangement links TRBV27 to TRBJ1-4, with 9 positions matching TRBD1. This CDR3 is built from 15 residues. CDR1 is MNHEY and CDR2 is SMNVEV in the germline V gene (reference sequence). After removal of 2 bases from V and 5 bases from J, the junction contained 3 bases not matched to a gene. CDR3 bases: TGTGCCAGCAGTTTAACAGGGGGCGCCAATGAAAAACTGTTTTTT. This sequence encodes CASSLTGGANEKLFF. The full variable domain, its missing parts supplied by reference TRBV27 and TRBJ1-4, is EAQVTQNPRYLITVTGKKLTVTCSQNMNHEYMSWYRQDPGLGLRQIYYSMNVEVTDKGDVPEGYKVSRKEKRNFPLILESPSPNQTSLYFCASSLTGGANEKLFFGSGTQLSVL.

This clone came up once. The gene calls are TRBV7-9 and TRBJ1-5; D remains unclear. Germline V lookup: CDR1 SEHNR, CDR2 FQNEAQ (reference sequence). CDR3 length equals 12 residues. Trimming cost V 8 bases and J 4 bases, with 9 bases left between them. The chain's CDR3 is CASAVANQPQHF. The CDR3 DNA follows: TGTGCCAGCGCAGTAGCAAATCAGCCCCAGCATTTT.

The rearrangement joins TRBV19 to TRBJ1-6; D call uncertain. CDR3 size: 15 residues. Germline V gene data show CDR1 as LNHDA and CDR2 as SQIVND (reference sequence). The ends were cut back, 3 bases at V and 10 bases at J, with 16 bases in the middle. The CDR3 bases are TGTGCCAGTAGTATCCCCGCGGAGGGCCGGTCACCCCTCCACTTT. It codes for CASSIPAEGRSPLHF.

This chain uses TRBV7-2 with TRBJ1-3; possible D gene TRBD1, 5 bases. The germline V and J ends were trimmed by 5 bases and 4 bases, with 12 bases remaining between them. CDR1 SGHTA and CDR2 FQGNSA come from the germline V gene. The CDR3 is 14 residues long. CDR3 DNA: TGTGCCAGCAGCGTTCAGGGTGCCGGAAACACCATATATTTT. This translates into CASSVQGAGNTIYF. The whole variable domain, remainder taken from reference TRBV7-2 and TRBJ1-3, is GAGVSQSPSNKVTEKGKDVELRCDPISGHTALYWYRQSLGQGLEFLIYFQGNSAPDKSGLPSDRFSAERTGGSVSTLTIQRTQQEDSAVYLCASSVQGAGNTIYFGEGSWLTVV.

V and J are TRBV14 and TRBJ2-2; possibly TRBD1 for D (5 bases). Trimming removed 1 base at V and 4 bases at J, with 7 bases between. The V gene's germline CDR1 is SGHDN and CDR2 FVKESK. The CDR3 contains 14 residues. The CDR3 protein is CASSQGGGTGELFF. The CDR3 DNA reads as TGTGCCAGCAGCCAAGGGGGCGGCACCGGGGAGCTGTTTTTT.

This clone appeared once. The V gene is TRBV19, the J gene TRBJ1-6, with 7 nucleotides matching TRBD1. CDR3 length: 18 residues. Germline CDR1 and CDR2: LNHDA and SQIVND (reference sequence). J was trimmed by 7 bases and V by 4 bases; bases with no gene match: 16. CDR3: CASSTVLNRGGLNSPLHF. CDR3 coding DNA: TGTGCCAGTAGTACCGTCCTTAATCGAGGGGGCCTCAATTCACCCCTCCACTTT. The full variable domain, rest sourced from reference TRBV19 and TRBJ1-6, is DGGITQSPKYLFRKEGQNVTLSCEQNLNHDAMYWYRQDPGQGLRLIYYSQIVNDFQKGDIAEGYSVSREKKESFPLTVTSAQKNPTAFYLCASSTVLNRGGLNSPLHFGNGTRLTVT.

The chain's CDR3 is CASRLGLYTGELFF. The CDR3 DNA is TGTGCCAGCAGATTGGGCTTATACACCGGGGAGCTGTTTTTT. The rearrangement joins TRBV7-3 to TRBJ2-2, with no clear D. This CDR3 comprises 14 residues. Trimming took off 6 bases at V and 3 bases at J, with 11 bases between the two ends. Germline V gene lookup returns CDR1 SGHTA and CDR2 FQGTGA. The full variable domain, in which reference TRBV7-3 and TRBJ2-2 provide the parts outside the CDR3, is GAGVSQTPSNKVTEKGKYVELRCDPISGHTALYWYRQSLGQGPEFLIYFQGTGAADDSGLPNDRFFAVRPEGSVSTLKIQRTERGDSAVYLCASRLGLYTGELFFGEGSRLTVL.

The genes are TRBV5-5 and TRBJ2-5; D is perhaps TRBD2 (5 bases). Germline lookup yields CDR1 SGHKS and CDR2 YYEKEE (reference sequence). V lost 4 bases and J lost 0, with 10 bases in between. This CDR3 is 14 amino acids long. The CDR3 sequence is CASSQTGYQETQYF. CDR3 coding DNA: TGTGCCAGCAGCCAGACGGGGTACCAAGAGACCCAGTACTTC.

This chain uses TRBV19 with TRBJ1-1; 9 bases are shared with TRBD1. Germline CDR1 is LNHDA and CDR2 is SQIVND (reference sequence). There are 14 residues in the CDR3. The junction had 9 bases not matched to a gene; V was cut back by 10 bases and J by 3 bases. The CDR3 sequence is CATIPGQGYTEAFF. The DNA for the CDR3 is TGTGCCACAATACCGGGACAGGGCTACACTGAAGCTTTCTTT. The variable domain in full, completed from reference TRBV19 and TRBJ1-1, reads DGGITQSPKYLFRKEGQNVTLSCEQNLNHDAMYWYRQDPGQGLRLIYYSQIVNDFQKGDIAEGYSVSREKKESFPLTVTSAQKNPTAFYLCATIPGQGYTEAFFGQGTRLTVV.

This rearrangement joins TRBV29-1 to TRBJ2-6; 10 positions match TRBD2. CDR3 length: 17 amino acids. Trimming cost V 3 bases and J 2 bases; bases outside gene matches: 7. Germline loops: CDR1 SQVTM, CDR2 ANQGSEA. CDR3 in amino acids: CSVEVSGGNPGANVLTF. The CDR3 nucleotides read TGCAGCGTTGAGGTTAGCGGGGGGAACCCTGGGGCCAACGTCCTGACTTTC.

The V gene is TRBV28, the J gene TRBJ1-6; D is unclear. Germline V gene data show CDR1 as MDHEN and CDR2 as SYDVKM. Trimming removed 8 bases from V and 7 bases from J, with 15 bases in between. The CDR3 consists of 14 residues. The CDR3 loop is CASRRAPGNSPLHF. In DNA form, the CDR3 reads TGTGCCAGCCGCCGGGCCCCGGGAAATTCACCCCTCCACTTT.

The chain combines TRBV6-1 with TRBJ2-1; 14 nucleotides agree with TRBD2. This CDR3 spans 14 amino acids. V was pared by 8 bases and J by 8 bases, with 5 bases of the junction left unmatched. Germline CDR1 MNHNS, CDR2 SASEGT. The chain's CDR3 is CASGGTSGSDEQFF. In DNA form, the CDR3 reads TGTGCCAGCGGGGGGACTAGCGGGAGTGATGAGCAGTTCTTC.

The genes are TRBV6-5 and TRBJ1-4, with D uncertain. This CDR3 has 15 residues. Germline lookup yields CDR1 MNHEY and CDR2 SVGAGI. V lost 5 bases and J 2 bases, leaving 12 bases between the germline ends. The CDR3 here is CASSPAPETNEKLFF. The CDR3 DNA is TGTGCCAGCAGTCCCGCCCCGGAGACTAATGAAAAACTGTTTTTT.

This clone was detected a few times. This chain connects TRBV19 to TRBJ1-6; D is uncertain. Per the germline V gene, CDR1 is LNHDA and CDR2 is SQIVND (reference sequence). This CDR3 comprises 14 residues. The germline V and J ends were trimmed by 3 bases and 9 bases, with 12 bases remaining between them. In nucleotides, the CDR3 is TGTGCCAGTAGTATTGGAGGGAACTCTTCACCCCTCCACTTT. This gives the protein CASSIGGNSSPLHF.